This T cell receptor (beta chain) appears in the sequencing data of a study of T cell responses to AZD1222 COVID-19 vaccine. Pooling was applied to second doses at about 4 or about 12 weeks. This CDR3 spans 14 amino acids. The V and J ends lost 5 bases and 5 bases respectively, with 16 bases between them. Germline values: CDR1 PRHDT, CDR2 FYEKMQ (reference sequence). Only in-frame clones appear in the TCRdb table, and some are missing; sequencing was by immunoSEQ multiplex PCR. The repertoire has 77,000 or so clones, 75% to 95% of them found once; the top ten carry 25% to 30%. Sequenced material: peripheral blood, taken 28 days after the second AZD1222 dose. The receptor comes from an adult who received the AZD1222 COVID-19 vaccine. The chain recombines TRBV13 with TRBJ2-7, with a tentative D call TRBD2 (6 bases). CDR3 loop: CASSPVAGGNEQYF. Written as DNA, the CDR3 is TGTGCCAGCAGCCCAGTTGCAGGCGGGAACGAGCAGTACTTC.